This TCR beta chain was captured in a study of shared clonotypes between healthy human individuals. The CDR3 totals 14 residues. The germline gives CDR1 ENHRY, CDR2 SYGVKD. V lost 10 bases, J lost 2 bases, and 16 bases lay in between. TCRdb's copy holds only in-frame clones and misses some; the assay was immunoSEQ multiplex PCR. In the table there are some 500,000 clones, 77% of which are singletons. This clonotype was obtained from a woman between 40 and 55 years old in good health. Some clones in this sample may be carry-over from other donors' samples. The chain carries TRBV10-3 and TRBJ2-3, with D possibly matching TRBD2 (6 bases). The sample taken for sequencing was PBMCs. Written as DNA, the CDR3 is TGTGCCACCACGACCGGGGGAGACACAGATACGCAGTATTTT. Its translation is CATTTGGDTDTQYF.